The text below deals with one T cell receptor (beta chain). Its antigen is currently unknown. The table came from immunoSEQ multiplex PCR; TCRdb's copy has only in-frame clones and leaves some out. The sample includes around 36,000 clones, nearly 95% of them seen just once. The data stem from a study of graft-versus-host responses after intestinal transplantation. Study information: Tacrolimus plus steroids were given to all recipients for around three years, preceded by anti-thymocyte globulin induction. Study results and limitations: Marrow from the recipient contained GvH clones, some of which had appeared first in ileum or blood. Peak GvH clone levels in circulation were associated with early post-transplant HvG declines.

CDR1 and CDR2 from the germline V gene are MGHRA and YSYEKL. The CDR3 length is 17 residues. J was trimmed by 0 bases and V by 3 bases; bases with no gene match: 5. The rearrangement uses TRBV4-1 and TRBJ2-6; 7 nucleotides align to TRBD1. The material was unstimulated CD8+ T cells sorted from spleen or lymph node cells, obtained before transplant. This TCR was recovered from a human donor who was the organ donor for an intestinal transplant. The CDR3 region has the DNA TGCGCCAGCAGCCACTGGACAGGCCTCTCTGGGGCCAACGTCCTGACTTTC. Translating it yields CASSHWTGLSGANVLTF.